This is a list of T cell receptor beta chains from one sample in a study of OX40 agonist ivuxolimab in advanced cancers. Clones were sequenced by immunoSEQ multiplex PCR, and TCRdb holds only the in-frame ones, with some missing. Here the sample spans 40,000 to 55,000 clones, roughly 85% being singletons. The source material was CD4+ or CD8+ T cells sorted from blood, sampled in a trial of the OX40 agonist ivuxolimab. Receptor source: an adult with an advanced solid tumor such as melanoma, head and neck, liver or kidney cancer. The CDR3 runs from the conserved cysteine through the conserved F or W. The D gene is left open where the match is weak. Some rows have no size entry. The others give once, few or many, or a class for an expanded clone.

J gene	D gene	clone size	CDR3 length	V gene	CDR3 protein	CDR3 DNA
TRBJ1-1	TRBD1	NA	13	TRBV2	CASSGTGGAEAFF	TGTGCCAGCAGTGGGACAGGGGGAGCTGAAGCTTTCTTT
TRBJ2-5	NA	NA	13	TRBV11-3	CASSQEPGETQYF	TGTGCCAGCAGCCAGGAGCCCGGGGAGACCCAGTACTTC
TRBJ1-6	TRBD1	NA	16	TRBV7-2	CASSLLRTGGSSPLHF	TGTGCCAGCAGCCTCTTGCGGACAGGGGGCAGTTCACCCCTCCACTTT
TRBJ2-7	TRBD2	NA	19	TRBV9	CASSSQGLAGVLPPYEQYF	TGTGCCAGCAGTAGCCAGGGACTAGCGGGAGTTCTTCCCCCCTACGAGCAGTACTTC
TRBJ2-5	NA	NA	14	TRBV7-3	CASSLNSPRETQYF	TGTGCCAGCAGCCTGAACTCCCCCAGGGAGACCCAGTACTTC
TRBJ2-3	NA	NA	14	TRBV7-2	CASSLAFLGNTQYF	TGTGCCAGCAGCTTAGCCTTCCTGGGGAATACGCAGTATTTT
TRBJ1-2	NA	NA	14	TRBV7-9	CASSSGTSNYGYTF	TGTGCCAGCAGCTCCGGAACTTCTAACTATGGCTACACCTTC
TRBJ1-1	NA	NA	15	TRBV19	CASSIQAGANTEAFF	TGTGCCAGTAGTATTCAGGCAGGGGCGAACACTGAAGCTTTCTTT
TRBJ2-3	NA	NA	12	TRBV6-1	CASSSGTDTQYF	TGTGCCAGCAGTAGCGGGACAGATACGCAGTATTTT
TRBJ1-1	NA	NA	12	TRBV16	CASSQSPGSAFF	TGTGCCAGCAGCCAATCTCCGGGGAGCGCTTTCTTT
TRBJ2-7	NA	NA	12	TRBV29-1	CSVTRGTYEQYF	TGCAGCGTCACCAGGGGTACCTACGAGCAGTACTTC
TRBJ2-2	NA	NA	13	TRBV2	CASSEANTGELFF	TGTGCCAGCAGTGAGGCGAACACCGGGGAGCTGTTTTTT
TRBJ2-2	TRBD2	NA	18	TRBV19	CASSRGRGGPTNTGELFF	TGTGCCAGCTCCCGGGGCCGGGGGGGTCCCACAAACACCGGGGAGCTGTTTTTT
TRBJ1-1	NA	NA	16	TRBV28	CASSQGPKLLNTEAFF	TGTGCCAGCAGCCAAGGTCCGAAGTTGTTGAACACTGAAGCTTTCTTC
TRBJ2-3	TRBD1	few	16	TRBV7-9	CASSLAGTGGPDTQYF	TGTGCCAGCAGCTTAGCGGGGACAGGGGGCCCAGATACGCAGTATTTT
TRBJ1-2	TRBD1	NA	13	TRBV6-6	CASSQGQNYGYTF	TGTGCCAGCAGTCAGGGACAGAACTATGGCTACACCTTC
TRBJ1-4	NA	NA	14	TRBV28	CASKGGLAYEKLFF	TGTGCCTCGAAAGGGGGGCTGGCATATGAAAAACTGTTTTTT
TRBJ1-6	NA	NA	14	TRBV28	CASSVSSYNSPLHF	TGTGCCAGCAGTGTTAGCTCCTATAATTCACCCCTCCACTTT
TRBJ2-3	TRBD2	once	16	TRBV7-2	CASSFQPGGAADTQYF	TGTGCCAGCAGCTTCCAACCCGGGGGGGCGGCAGATACGCAGTATTTT
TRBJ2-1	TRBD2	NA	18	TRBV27	CASSALSGRPKSRNEQFF	TGTGCCAGCAGTGCCTTAAGCGGGAGGCCCAAAAGTAGGAATGAGCAGTTCTTC
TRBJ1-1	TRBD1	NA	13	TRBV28	CASSPGQGGEAFF	TGTGCCAGCAGTCCGGGACAGGGTGGTGAAGCTTTCTTT
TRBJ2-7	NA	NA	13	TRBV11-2	CASSLWGPGTSNF	NA
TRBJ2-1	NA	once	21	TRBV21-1	CASSISGPSGRAGGGYNEQFF	TGTGCCAGCAGCATTTCTGGTCCTAGCGGGAGGGCCGGGGGAGGTTACAATGAGCAGTTCTTC
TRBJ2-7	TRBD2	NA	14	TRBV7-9	CASSEGLAGVEQYF	TGTGCCAGCAGCGAAGGACTAGCGGGAGTCGAGCAGTACTTC
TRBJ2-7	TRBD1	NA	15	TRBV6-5	CASSSPGQGSYEQYF	TGTGCCAGCAGCTCCCCGGGACAGGGGTCCTACGAGCAGTACTTC
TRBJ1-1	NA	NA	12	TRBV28	CASSWQVTEAFF	TGTGCCAGCAGTTGGCAGGTGACTGAAGCTTTCTTT
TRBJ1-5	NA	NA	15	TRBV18	CASSPPEGGNQPQHF	TGTGCCAGCTCACCACCAGAGGGAGGCAATCAGCCCCAGCATTTT
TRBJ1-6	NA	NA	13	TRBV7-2	CASSPSYNSPLHF	TGTGCCAGCAGCCCTTCCTATAATTCACCCCTCCACTTT
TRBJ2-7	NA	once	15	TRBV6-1	CASSDSANAQYEQYF	TGTGCCAGCAGTGATTCGGCCAACGCCCAATACGAGCAGTACTTC
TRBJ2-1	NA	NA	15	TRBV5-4	CASSLPEHLYNEQFF	TGTGCCAGCAGCTTGCCAGAGCACCTCTACAATGAGCAGTTCTTC
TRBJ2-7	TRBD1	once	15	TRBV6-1	CASSAGGGWNYEQYF	TGTGCCAGCAGCGCAGGGGGCGGGTGGAACTACGAGCAGTACTTC
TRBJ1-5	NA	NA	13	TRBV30	CAWSVGTDQPQHF	TGTGCCTGGAGTGTCGGGACGGATCAGCCCCAGCATTTT
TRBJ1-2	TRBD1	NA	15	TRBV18	CASSQEGQGSYGYTF	TGTGCCAGCTCACAAGAGGGACAGGGGAGCTATGGCTACACCTTC
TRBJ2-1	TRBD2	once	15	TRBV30	CAWSVPGLPANEQFF	TGTGCCTGGAGTGTACCGGGACTACCGGCCAATGAGCAGTTCTTC
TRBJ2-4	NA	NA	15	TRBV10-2	CASSEPGQAKNIQYF	TGCGCCAGCAGTGAACCAGGGCAAGCCAAAAACATTCAGTACTTC
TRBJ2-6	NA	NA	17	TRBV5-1	CASSLARAGDGANVLTF	TGCGCCAGCAGCTTGGCCAGGGCTGGGGATGGGGCCAACGTCCTGACTTTC
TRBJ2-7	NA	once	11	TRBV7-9	CASSLMDEQYF	TGTGCCAGCAGCTTAATGGACGAGCAGTACTTC
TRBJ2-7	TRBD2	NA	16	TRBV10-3	CAISSGTSGKAYEQYF	TGTGCCATCAGTTCCGGGACTAGCGGGAAGGCCTACGAGCAGTACTTC
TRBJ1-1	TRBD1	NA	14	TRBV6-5	CASSYGTVNTEAFF	TGTGCCAGCAGTTACGGGACAGTGAACACTGAAGCTTTCTTT
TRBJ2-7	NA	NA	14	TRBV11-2	CASSAGLTFGEQYF	TGTGCCAGCAGCGCCGGACTGACCTTTGGGGAGCAGTACTTC
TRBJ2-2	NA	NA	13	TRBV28	CASTIGGAGELFF	TGTGCCAGCACAATCGGGGGTGCCGGGGAGCTGTTTTTT